The entry below describes one T cell receptor (beta chain). The antigen remains undetermined. Sequencing was performed with immunoSEQ multiplex PCR; in TCRdb, only in-frame clones are kept and a portion is missing. The sample lists about 12,000 clones; around four fifths were seen once. This specimen comes from a study of T cells in localized non-small cell lung cancer. Study-level results: Density of T cells in blood, when higher, went with longer overall survival. Adjacent uninvolved lung tissue had the highest T cell clonality, exceeding tumor. A median around 57 of the top 100 tumor clones appeared in adjacent lung.

Sequences were derived from peripheral blood, sampled before any cancer treatment. The receptor's source is a male donor at least 60 years old with stage I squamous cell lung carcinoma.

The CDR3 bases are TGTGCCAGCAGCCCAGGGACAGGACCCTACGAGCAGTACTTC. Its protein product is CASSPGTGPYEQYF. The chain joins TRBV7-8 to TRBJ2-7; 8 bases map to TRBD1. Trimming cost V 5 bases and J 2 bases; bases outside gene matches: 5. The CDR3 has 14 amino acids. Per germline, CDR1 SGHVS and CDR2 FQNEAQ.